This TCR beta chain appears in the sequencing data of a study of T cells in Graves' hyperthyroidism and ophthalmopathy. Study-wide context: The initial diagnosis was the point when peripheral blood was collected, ahead of any treatment.

Diagnosis rested on symptoms, serum thyroxine and TRAb, thyroid ultrasound, and orbital computed tomography. Amplification of TCR beta CDR3 regions was performed using RNA transcripts as template. TCR CDR3 regions were first amplified by RT-PCR with HTBI primers. TCRdb passed the multiplex PCR reads through MiXCR, listing each CDR3 protein once. The sample lists approximately 300,000 distinct CDR3 sequences, approximately 15% occurring once. From germline, CDR1 is MDHEN and CDR2 SYDVKM. With V trimmed by 9 bases and J by 9 bases, 8 bases remained unmatched. The CDR3 is 13 residues long. There are many counts of this clonotype.

The V gene is TRBV28, the J gene TRBJ1-6, with 7 bases matching TRBD1. The sequence was obtained from a woman between 55 and 75 years old with Graves' ophthalmopathy. The sequencing input was blood. The CDR3 bases are TGTGCCAGTTTTACAGGGGCGGGTTCACCCCTCCACTTT. Its translation: CASFTGAGSPLHF.